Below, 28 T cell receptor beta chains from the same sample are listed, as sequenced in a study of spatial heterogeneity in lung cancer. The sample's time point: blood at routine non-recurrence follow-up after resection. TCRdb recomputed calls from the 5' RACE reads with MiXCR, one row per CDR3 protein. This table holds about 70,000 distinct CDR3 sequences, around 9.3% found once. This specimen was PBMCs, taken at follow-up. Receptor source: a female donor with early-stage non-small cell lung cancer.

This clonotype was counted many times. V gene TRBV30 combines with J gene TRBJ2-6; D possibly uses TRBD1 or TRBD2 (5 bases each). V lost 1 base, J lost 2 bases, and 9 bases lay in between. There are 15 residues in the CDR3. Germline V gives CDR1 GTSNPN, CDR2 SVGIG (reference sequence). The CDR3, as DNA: TGTGCCTGGAGTGACCGGGGCGCTGGGGCCAACGTCCTGACTTTC. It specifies CAWSDRGAGANVLTF.

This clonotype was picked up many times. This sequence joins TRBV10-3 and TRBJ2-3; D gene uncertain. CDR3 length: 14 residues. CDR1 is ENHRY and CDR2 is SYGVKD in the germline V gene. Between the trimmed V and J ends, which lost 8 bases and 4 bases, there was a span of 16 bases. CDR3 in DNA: TGTGCCATCGGCGACACCCGAACGGCAGATACGCAGTATTTT. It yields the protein CAIGDTRTADTQYF.

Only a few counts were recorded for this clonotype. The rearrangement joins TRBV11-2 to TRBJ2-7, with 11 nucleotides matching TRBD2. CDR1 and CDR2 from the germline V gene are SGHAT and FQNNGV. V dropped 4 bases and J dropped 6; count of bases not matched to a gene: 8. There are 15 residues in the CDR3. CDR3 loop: CASSSPSGRFVEQYF. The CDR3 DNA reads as TGTGCCAGCAGCTCTCCTAGCGGGAGGTTTGTCGAGCAGTACTTC.

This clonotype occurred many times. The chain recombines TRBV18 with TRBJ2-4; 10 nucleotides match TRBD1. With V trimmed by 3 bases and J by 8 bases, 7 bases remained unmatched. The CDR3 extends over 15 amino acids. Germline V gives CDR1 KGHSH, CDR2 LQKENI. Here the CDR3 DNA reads TGTGCCAGCTCACCGAGGAGGACAGGGGGGGACATTCAGTACTTC. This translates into CASSPRRTGGDIQYF.

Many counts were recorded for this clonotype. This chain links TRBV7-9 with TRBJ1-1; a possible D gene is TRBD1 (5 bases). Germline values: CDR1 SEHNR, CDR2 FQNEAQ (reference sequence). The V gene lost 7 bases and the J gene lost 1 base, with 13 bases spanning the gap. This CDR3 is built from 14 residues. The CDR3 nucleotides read TGTGCCAGCAAAGGGGCGTACGAGAACACTGAAGCTTTCTTT. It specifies CASKGAYENTEAFF.

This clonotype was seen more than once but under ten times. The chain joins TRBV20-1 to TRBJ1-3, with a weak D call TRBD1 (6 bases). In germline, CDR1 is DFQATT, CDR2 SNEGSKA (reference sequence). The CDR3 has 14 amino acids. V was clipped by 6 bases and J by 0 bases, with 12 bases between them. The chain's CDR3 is CSASDRSSGNTIYF. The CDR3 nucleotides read TGCAGTGCCTCCGACAGGAGCTCTGGAAACACCATATATTTT.

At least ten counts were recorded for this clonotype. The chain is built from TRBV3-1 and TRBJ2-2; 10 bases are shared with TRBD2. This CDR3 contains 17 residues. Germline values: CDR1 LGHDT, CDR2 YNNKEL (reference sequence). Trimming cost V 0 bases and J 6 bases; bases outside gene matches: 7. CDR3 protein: CASSQEGAGGPSGELFF. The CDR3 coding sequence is TGTGCCAGCAGCCAAGAAGGAGCGGGAGGGCCCTCCGGGGAGCTGTTTTTT.

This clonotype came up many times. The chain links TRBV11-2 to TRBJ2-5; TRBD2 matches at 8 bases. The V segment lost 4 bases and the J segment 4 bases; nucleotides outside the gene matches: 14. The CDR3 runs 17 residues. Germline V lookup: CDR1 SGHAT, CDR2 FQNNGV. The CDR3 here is CASSSTKSGTSRETQYF. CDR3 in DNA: TGTGCCAGCAGCTCAACCAAATCCGGGACTAGTCGAGAGACCCAGTACTTC.

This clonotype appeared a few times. In DNA, the CDR3 is TGTGCCAGCAGCCCCGGGACTAGCGGGAGGGCCGATCAAGAGACCCAGTACTTC. This encodes CASSPGTSGRADQETQYF. V is TRBV11-1 and J is TRBJ2-5; TRBD2 agrees at 16 bases. The CDR3 has 18 residues. V gave up 5 bases and J gave up 2 bases; unmatched junction bases: 8. From germline, CDR1 is SGHAT and CDR2 FQDESV (reference sequence).

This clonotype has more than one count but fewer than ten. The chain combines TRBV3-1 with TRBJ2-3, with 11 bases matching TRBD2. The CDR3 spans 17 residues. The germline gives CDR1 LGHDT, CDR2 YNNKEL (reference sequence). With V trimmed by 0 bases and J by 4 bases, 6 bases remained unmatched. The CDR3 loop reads CASSQDRLAGSSDTQYF. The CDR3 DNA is TGTGCCAGCAGCCAAGACAGACTAGCGGGATCCTCAGATACGCAGTATTTT.

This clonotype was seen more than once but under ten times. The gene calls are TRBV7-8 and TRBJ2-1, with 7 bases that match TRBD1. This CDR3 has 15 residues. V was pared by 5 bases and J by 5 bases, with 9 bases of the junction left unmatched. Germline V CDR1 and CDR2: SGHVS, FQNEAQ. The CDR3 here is CASSGYRGRNNEQFF. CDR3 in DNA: TGTGCCAGCAGCGGTTACAGGGGAAGGAACAATGAGCAGTTCTTC.

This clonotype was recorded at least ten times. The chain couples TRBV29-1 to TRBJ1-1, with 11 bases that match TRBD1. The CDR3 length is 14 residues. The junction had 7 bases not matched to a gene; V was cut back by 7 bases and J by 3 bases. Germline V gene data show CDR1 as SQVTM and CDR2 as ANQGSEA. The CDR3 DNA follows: TGCAGCGGACGGACAGGGGGCCCTTACACTGAAGCTTTCTTT. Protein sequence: CSGRTGGPYTEAFF. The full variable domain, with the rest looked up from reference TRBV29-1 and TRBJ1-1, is SAVISQKPSRDICQRGTSLTIQCQVDSQVTMMFWYRQQPGQSLTLIATANQGSEATYESGFVIDKFPISRPNLTFSTLTVSNMSPEDSSIYLCSGRTGGPYTEAFFGQGTRLTVV.

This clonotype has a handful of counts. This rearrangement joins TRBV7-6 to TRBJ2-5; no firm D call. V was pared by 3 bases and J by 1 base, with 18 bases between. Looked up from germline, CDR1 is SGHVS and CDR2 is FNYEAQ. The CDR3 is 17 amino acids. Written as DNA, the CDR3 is TGTGCCAGCAGCTTTGAGGTGTCTGGCTCCTTCCAAGAGACCCAGTACTTC. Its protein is CASSFEVSGSFQETQYF.

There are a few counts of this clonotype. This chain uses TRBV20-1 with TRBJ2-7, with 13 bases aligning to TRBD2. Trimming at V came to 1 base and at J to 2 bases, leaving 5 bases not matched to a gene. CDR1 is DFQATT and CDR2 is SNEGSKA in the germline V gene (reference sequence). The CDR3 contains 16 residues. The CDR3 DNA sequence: TGCAGTGCTAGAGGCGACGGACTAGCGGGGGCCTACGAGCAGTACTTC. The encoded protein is CSARGDGLAGAYEQYF.

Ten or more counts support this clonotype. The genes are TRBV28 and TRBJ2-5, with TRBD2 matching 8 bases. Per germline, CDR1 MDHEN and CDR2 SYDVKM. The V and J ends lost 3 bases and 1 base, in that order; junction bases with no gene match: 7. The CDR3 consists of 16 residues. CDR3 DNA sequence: TGTGCCAGCAGTTTGAGGAGCGGGGGTTTCCAAGAGACCCAGTACTTC. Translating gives CASSLRSGGFQETQYF.

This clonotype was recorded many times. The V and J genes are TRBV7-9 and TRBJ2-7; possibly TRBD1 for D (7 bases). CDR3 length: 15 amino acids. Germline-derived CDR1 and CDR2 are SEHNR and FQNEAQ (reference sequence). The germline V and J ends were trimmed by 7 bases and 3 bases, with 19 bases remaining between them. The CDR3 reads CASTSTGRIVYEQYF. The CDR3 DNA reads TGTGCCAGCACCTCGACAGGGAGGATCGTCTACGAGCAGTACTTC.

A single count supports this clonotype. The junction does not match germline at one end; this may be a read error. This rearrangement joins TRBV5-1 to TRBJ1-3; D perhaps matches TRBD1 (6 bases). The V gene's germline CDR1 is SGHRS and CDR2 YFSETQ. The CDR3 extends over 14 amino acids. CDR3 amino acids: CAGSQGGIGNTIYF. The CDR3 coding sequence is TGCGCCGGCAGCCAAGGGGGAATTGGAAACACCATATATTTT. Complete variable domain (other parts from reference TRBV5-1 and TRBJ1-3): KAGVTQTPRYLIKTRGQQVTLSCSPISGHRSVSWYQQTPGQGLQFLFEYFSETQRNKGNFPGRFSGRQFSNSRSEMNVSTLELGDSALYLCAGSQGGIGNTIYFGEGSWLTVV.

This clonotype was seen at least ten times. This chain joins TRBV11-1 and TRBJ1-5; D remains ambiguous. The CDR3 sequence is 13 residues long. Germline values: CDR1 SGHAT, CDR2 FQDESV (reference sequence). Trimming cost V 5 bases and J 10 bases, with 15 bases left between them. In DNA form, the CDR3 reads TGTGCCAGCAGCCCCATGACCGGCGCTCCCCAGCATTTT. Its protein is CASSPMTGAPQHF. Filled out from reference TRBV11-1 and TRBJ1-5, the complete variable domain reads EAEVAQSPRYKITEKSQAVAFWCDPISGHATLYWYRQILGQGPELLVQFQDESVVDDSQLPKDRFSAERLKGVDSTLKIQPAELGDSAMYLCASSPMTGAPQHFGDGTRLSIL.

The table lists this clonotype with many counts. This CDR3 is CASSDKQDTGELFF. Written as DNA, the CDR3 is TGTGCCAGCAGTGACAAGCAGGACACCGGGGAGCTGTTTTTT. The gene calls are TRBV6-4 and TRBJ2-2; D gene uncertain. V lost 2 bases to trimming and J lost 3 bases, with 7 bases between them. The CDR3 loop spans 14 amino acids. Germline CDR1 reads MRHNA; CDR2 reads SNTAGT.

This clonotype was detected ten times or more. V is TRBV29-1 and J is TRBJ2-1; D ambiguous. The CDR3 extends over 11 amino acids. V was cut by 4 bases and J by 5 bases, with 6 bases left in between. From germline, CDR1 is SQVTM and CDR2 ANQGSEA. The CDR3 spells CSVGADNEQFF. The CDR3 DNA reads TGCAGCGTTGGGGCCGACAATGAGCAGTTCTTC.

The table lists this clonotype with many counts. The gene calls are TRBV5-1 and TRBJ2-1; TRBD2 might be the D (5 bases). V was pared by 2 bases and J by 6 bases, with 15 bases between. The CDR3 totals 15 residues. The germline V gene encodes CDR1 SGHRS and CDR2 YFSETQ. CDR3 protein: CASSFNLGGSNEQFF. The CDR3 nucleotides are TGCGCCAGCAGCTTTAATCTGGGTGGGAGCAATGAGCAGTTCTTC.

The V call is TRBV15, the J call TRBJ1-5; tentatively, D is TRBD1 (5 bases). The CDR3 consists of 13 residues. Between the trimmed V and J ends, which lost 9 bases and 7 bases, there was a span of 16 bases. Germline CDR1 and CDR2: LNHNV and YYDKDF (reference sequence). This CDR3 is CATGGAEEQPQHF. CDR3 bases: TGTGCCACGGGAGGGGCAGAAGAGCAGCCCCAGCATTTT.

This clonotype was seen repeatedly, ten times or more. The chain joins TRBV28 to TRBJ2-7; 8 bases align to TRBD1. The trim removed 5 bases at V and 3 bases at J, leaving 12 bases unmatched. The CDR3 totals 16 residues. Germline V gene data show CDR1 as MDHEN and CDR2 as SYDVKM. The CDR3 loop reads CASSQLSDRESYEQYF. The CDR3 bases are TGTGCCAGCAGTCAATTGTCGGACAGGGAAAGCTACGAGCAGTACTTC.

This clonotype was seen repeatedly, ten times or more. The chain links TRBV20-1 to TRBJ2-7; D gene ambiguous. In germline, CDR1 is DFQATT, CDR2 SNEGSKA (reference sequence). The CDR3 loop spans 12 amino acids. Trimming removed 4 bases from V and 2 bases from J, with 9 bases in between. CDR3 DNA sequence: TGCAGTGCTACTAGGGTCCCCTACGAGCAGTACTTC. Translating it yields CSATRVPYEQYF.

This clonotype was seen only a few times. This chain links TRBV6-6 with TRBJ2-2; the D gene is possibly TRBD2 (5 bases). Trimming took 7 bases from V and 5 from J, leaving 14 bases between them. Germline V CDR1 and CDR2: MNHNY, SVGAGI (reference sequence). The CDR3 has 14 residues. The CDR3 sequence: CASNQNGKTGELFF. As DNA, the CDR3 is TGTGCCAGCAATCAAAACGGGAAAACCGGGGAGCTGTTTTTT.

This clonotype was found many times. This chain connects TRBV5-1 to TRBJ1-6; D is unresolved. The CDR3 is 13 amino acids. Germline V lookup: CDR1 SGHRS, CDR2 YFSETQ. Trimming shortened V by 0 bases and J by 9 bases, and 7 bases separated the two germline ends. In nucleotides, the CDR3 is TGCGCCAGCAGCTTGGATCTTGGTTCACCCCTCCACTTT. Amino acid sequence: CASSLDLGSPLHF.

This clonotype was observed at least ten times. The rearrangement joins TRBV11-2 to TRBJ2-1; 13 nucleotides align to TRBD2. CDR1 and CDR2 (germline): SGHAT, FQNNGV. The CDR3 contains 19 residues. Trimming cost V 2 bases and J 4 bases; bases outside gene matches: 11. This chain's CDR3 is CASSLNHPGLAGPYNEQFF. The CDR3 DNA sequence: TGTGCCAGCAGCTTAAACCACCCGGGACTAGCGGGACCTTACAATGAGCAGTTCTTC.

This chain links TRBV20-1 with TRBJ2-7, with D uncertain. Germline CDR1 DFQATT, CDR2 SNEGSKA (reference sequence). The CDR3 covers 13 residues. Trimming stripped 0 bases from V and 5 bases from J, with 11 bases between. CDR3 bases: TGCAGTGCTAGAGATTGGGTTTCCCACGAGCAGTACTTC. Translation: CSARDWVSHEQYF.